This T cell receptor (beta chain) was retrieved from a study of cytotoxic CD8 clonotypes in ibrutinib-treated CLL. In the case of this clone: Its antigen is unidentified.

The planned depth of sequencing spanned 1 in 200,000 to 1 in 1 million T cells. The table came from immunoSEQ multiplex PCR; TCRdb's copy has only in-frame clones and leaves some out. The sample has around 250,000 clones; 70% are singletons. This CDR3 has 14 residues. Between the trimmed V and J ends, which lost 5 bases and 0 bases, there was a span of 9 bases. Germline lookup yields CDR1 SGHRS and CDR2 YFSETQ. Study findings and constraints: Public clonotypes, found uncommonly, either contracted or stayed stable on treatment.

V usage is TRBV5-1 and J usage is TRBJ1-3; maybe TRBD1 (6 bases). The receptor was isolated from a human donor with chronic lymphocytic leukemia. Here the sequenced sample was PBMCs, taken after 24 months of ibrutinib treatment. CDR3 DNA: TGCGCCAGCAGGATGGACAGCTCTGGAAACACCATATATTTT. Translated, it gives CASRMDSSGNTIYF.